This entry lists 14 T cell receptor beta chains sequenced from one sample in a study of OX40 agonist ivuxolimab in advanced cancers. The repertoire was sequenced with immunoSEQ multiplex PCR; TCRdb's copy has only in-frame clones and lacks some. The sample shows under 35,000 clones, about 89% of them seen only once. This specimen consisted of CD4+ or CD8+ T cells sorted from blood, obtained in a trial of the OX40 agonist ivuxolimab. The receptor source for this set is an adult with an advanced solid tumor such as melanoma, head and neck, liver or kidney cancer.

The chain is built from TRBV5-1 and TRBJ2-1, with 12 bases identical to TRBD2. The CDR3 length is 19 residues. Germline CDR1 reads SGHRS; CDR2 reads YFSETQ. V was clipped by 0 bases and J by 7 bases; unmatched bases: 14. The CDR3 spells CASSLGLAGGPHYGNEQFF. CDR3 bases: TGCGCCAGCAGCTTGGGTCTAGCGGGAGGGCCCCACTATGGGAATGAGCAGTTCTTC.

V usage is TRBV5-1 and J usage is TRBJ2-3; D may match TRBD1 or TRBD2 (5 bases each). Trimming shortened V by 0 bases and J by 3 bases, and 8 bases separated the two germline ends. CDR3 length: 14 residues. CDR1 SGHRS and CDR2 YFSETQ come from the germline V gene. CDR3 loop: CASSLGGVTDTQYF. CDR3 coding DNA: TGCGCCAGCAGCTTGGGAGGGGTGACAGATACGCAGTATTTT.

In the case of this clone: One junction end does not reproduce the germline sequence, and a read error may be involved. The DNA for the CDR3 is TGTGCTAGCAGCGCGGGACTAGCGGGAGAAGATGAGCAGTTCTTC. Protein: CASSAGLAGEDEQFF. This chain joins TRBV7-7 and TRBJ2-1; 14 bases are a match to TRBD2. CDR3 length: 15 residues. Germline-derived CDR1 and CDR2 are SSHAT and FNYEAQ (reference sequence).

The chain joins TRBV29-1 to TRBJ2-5, with D maybe TRBD2 (6 bases). Germline values: CDR1 SQVTM, CDR2 ANQGSEA. V lost 6 bases, J lost 4 bases, and 12 bases lay in between. The CDR3 has 12 residues. The CDR3 DNA is TGCAGCGTCGGAGGGACGCCAGAGACCCAGTACTTC. Translation gives CSVGGTPETQYF.

This clone is a singleton in its sample. V usage is TRBV4-2 and J usage is TRBJ2-1; D is perhaps TRBD1 (5 bases). This CDR3 has 15 amino acids. CDR1 LGHNA and CDR2 YNFKEQ come from the germline V gene. The V and J ends lost 2 bases and 1 base respectively, with 9 bases between them. The CDR3 is CASSQRQGSYNEQFF. The DNA of the CDR3 is TGTGCCAGCAGCCAAAGGCAGGGTTCCTACAATGAGCAGTTCTTC.

The chain couples TRBV2 to TRBJ2-4, with D tentatively TRBD1 (5 bases). CDR3 length: 12 residues. In germline, CDR1 is SNHLY, CDR2 FYNNEI. Trimming removed 5 bases at V and 14 bases at J, with 16 bases between. This chain's CDR3 is CASSSGAAGKYF. CDR3 DNA: TGTGCCAGCAGTTCTGGGGCGGCAGGGAAGTACTTC.

This rearrangement joins TRBV2 to TRBJ2-3; possibly TRBD2 for D (6 bases). V lost 6 bases, J lost 2 bases, and 15 bases lay in between. Germline V gene sequence: CDR1 SNHLY, CDR2 FYNNEI. The CDR3 covers 15 residues. DNA of the CDR3: TGTGCCAGCAGAGATACAGCGGGCCACACAGATACGCAGTATTTT. Protein sequence: CASRDTAGHTDTQYF.

The chain recombines TRBV2 with TRBJ2-5; D not resolved. V gave up 4 bases and J gave up 1 base, with 4 bases separating them. This CDR3 is 12 amino acids long. CDR1 SNHLY and CDR2 FYNNEI come from the germline V gene. This chain's CDR3 is CASSATQETQYF. CDR3 sequence (DNA): TGTGCCAGCAGTGCGACCCAAGAGACCCAGTACTTC. Variable domain in full (rest from reference TRBV2 and TRBJ2-5): EPEVTQTPSHQVTQMGQEVILRCVPISNHLYFYWYRQILGQKVEFLVSFYNNEISEKSEIFDDQFSVERPDGSNFTLKIRSTKLEDSAMYFCASSATQETQYFGPGTRLLVL.

This chain uses TRBV2 with TRBJ2-3; no firm D call. There are 15 residues in the CDR3. Per the germline V gene, CDR1 is SNHLY and CDR2 is FYNNEI. V lost 1 base, J lost 0 bases, and 8 bases lay in between. The CDR3 nucleotides read TGTGCCAGCAGTGAAGGGGCGGATAGCACAGATACGCAGTATTTT. Its protein is CASSEGADSTDTQYF. Based on the CDR3 plus reference TRBV2 and TRBJ2-3, the full variable domain is EPEVTQTPSHQVTQMGQEVILRCVPISNHLYFYWYRQILGQKVEFLVSFYNNEISEKSEIFDDQFSVERPDGSNFTLKIRSTKLEDSAMYFCASSEGADSTDTQYFGPGTRLTVL.

This sequence joins TRBV5-1 and TRBJ2-2; tentatively, D is TRBD2 (6 bases). Germline V gene lookup returns CDR1 SGHRS and CDR2 YFSETQ. The CDR3 extends over 14 amino acids. Trimming pared 0 bases from V and 5 bases from J, leaving 8 bases between. In DNA form, the CDR3 reads TGCGCCAGCAGCTTGGGCGGGGCTACCGGGGAGCTGTTTTTT. Amino acids: CASSLGGATGELFF.

This sequence joins TRBV9 and TRBJ1-2; 9 bases are a match to TRBD1. This CDR3 has 15 residues. Per germline, CDR1 SGDLS and CDR2 YYNGEE. V gave up 4 bases and J gave up 3 bases; unmatched junction bases: 7. The CDR3 DNA follows: TGTGCCAGCAGCCCCCGGACAGGGGAAGACTATGGCTACACCTTC. This codes for CASSPRTGEDYGYTF.

CDR3 sequence (DNA): TGTGCCAGCAGCCAAGGGCAGGGGGGAGGAAACACCATATATTTT. This translates into CASSQGQGGGNTIYF. The chain couples TRBV4-2 to TRBJ1-3; 7 bases agree with TRBD1. J gave up 4 bases and V 1 base, and 4 bases lay outside the gene matches. CDR3 length: 15 amino acids. In germline, CDR1 is LGHNA, CDR2 YNFKEQ.

This clone was observed a single time. This chain connects TRBV5-1 to TRBJ2-2; no clear D. CDR3 length equals 14 residues. CDR1 is SGHRS, CDR2 YFSETQ, per germline. V was clipped by 0 bases and J by 5 bases, with 8 bases between them. CDR3 DNA: TGCGCCAGCAGCTTGGAGGCAACAACCGGGGAGCTGTTTTTT. Protein: CASSLEATTGELFF.

The chain combines TRBV5-6 with TRBJ2-5, with 8 bases matching TRBD1. Gene TRBJ2-7 matches the end of the DNA better, so the J call may be wrong. The CDR3 runs to 13 residues. CDR1 and CDR2 (germline): SGHDT, YYEEEE. The CDR3 DNA reads TGTGCCAGCAGCCCATGGACAGGGAACGAGCAGTACTTC. This sequence encodes CASSPWTGNEQYF.